What follows describes a single T cell receptor (beta chain). What it binds is not known. Only in-frame clones appear in the TCRdb table, and some are missing; sequencing was by immunoSEQ multiplex PCR. The sample contains around 170,000 clones, about nine tenths of which appear only once. This sample was included in a study of T cell responses to AZD1222 COVID-19 vaccine. Points from the study as a whole: Researchers took repertoire samples only after the peak T cell response had come. Donors skewed white British and female; clonal diversity was possibly underestimated. AZD1222 recipients seropositive at baseline numbered only 5 to 7.

The sequence came from an adult who received the AZD1222 COVID-19 vaccine. Sequences were derived from peripheral blood, sampled 28 days after the second AZD1222 dose.

CDR3: CAWSVSDNQPQHF. The CDR3 DNA reads TGTGCCTGGAGTGTTTCAGATAATCAGCCCCAGCATTTT. The rearrangement links TRBV30 to TRBJ1-5, with D hard to call. The CDR3 has 13 residues. The V end was cut by 0 bases, the J end by 4 bases, with 7 bases between. The germline gives CDR1 GTSNPN, CDR2 SVGIG (reference sequence).